This T cell receptor (beta chain) was retrieved from a study of PD-1 blockade in classical Hodgkin lymphoma. Findings and limits, study-wide: Newly diagnosed patients were reported to exhibit reduced baseline TCR diversity relative to healthy donors. Among the patients, those starting nivolumab under 1 year after ASCT were excluded.

The germline gives CDR1 KGHSH, CDR2 LQKENI. J was trimmed by 2 bases and V by 4 bases; bases with no gene match: 4. The CDR3 has 16 amino acids. This clone appeared a few times. Its specificity is not known. Time point of the sample: cycle 4 day 1 (C4D1), after more than five weeks of nivolumab. No patient escaped relapse after autologous stem cell transplantation, and brentuximab vedotin exposure varied. Using immunoSEQ multiplex PCR, the repertoire was profiled, and TCRdb retains in-frame clones only, with some absent. The profile shows over 50,000 clones, 86% of them singletons. The rearrangement uses TRBV18 and TRBJ2-7; 14 bases line up with TRBD2. The TCR was taken from a human donor with classical Hodgkin lymphoma. Sequenced here: peripheral blood mononuclear cells (PBMCs), sampled before the fourth cycle of nivolumab. The CDR3 reads CASSQGTSGRTYEQYF. The CDR3 DNA sequence: TGTGCCAGCTCACAAGGGACTAGCGGGAGAACCTACGAGCAGTACTTC.